The present T cell receptor (beta chain) was sequenced within a study of blood T cell repertoires in COVID-19. At the level of the study: T cells, B-cell-depleted T cells, or PBMCs supplied cDNA or gDNA.

Libraries were prepared by immunoSEQ multiplex PCR; TCRdb keeps only in-frame clonotypes and omits some of them. The sample yields 140,000 to 150,000 clones, 88% seen once. V was shortened by 2 bases and J by 6 bases, with 17 bases between the two germline ends. This CDR3 is built from 14 residues. Germline V gives CDR1 SQVTM, CDR2 ANQGSEA. Sequenced input: peripheral blood. This receptor was taken from a human donor in a cohort sampled during active COVID-19. The chain is built from TRBV29-1 and TRBJ2-7, with D possibly matching TRBD1 (6 bases). The CDR3 sequence: CSVESGHKNGEQYF. CDR3 nucleotides: TGCAGCGTTGAATCGGGACACAAGAACGGCGAGCAGTACTTC.